This note documents a single T cell receptor beta chain sequence. The sample belongs to a study of T cell changes during pregnancy in multiple sclerosis. Clones were read by immunoSEQ multiplex PCR, and TCRdb kept only the in-frame ones, dropping some. Among 70,000 to 75,000 clones listed, more than 90% were seen once. Deletions cut 5 bases from V and 1 base from J, with 12 bases between. This CDR3 comprises 13 residues. Germline loops: CDR1 GTSNPN, CDR2 SVGIG (reference sequence). The sequenced sample was peripheral blood, obtained in the second trimester of pregnancy. This rearrangement joins TRBV30 to TRBJ2-7, with D possibly being TRBD1 (6 bases). This sequence originates from a female donor in good health, enrolled as a control in a pregnancy study. In DNA, the CDR3 is TGTGCCTGGTCACAAGGGGGATCCTACGAGCAGTACTTC. It encodes CAWSQGGSYEQYF.